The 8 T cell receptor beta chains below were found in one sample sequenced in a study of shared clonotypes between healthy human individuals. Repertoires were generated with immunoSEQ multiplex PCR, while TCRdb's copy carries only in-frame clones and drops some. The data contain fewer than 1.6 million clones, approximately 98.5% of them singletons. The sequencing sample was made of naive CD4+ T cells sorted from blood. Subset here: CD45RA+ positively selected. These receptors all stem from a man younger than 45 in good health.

DNA of the CDR3: TGTGCCACCAGCAGAGAGAAGTTTGGGGGGTCCACTGAAGCTTTCTTT. It yields the protein CATSREKFGGSTEAFF. This sequence joins TRBV15 and TRBJ1-1; weak D call: TRBD1 (5 bases). The CDR3 loop spans 16 amino acids. Trimming stripped 0 bases from V and 4 bases from J, with 15 bases between. Germline CDR1 reads LNHNV; CDR2 reads YYDKDF (reference sequence). Full variable domain (remainder filled in from reference TRBV15 and TRBJ1-1): DAMVIQNPRYQVTQFGKPVTLSCSQTLNHNVMYWYQQKSSQAPKLLFHYYDKDFNNEADTPDNFQSRRPNTSFCFLDIRSPGLGDTAMYLCATSREKFGGSTEAFFGQGTRLTVV.

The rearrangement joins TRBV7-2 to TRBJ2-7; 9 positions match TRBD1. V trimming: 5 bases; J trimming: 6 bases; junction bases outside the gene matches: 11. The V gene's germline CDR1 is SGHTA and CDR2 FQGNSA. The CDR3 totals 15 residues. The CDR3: CASSLGQGPAFEQYF. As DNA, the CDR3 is TGTGCCAGCAGCCTCGGACAGGGGCCGGCCTTCGAGCAGTACTTC.

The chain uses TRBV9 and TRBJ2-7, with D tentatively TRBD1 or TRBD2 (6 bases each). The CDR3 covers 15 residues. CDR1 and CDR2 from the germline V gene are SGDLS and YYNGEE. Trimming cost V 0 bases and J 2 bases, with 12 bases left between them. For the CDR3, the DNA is TGTGCCAGCAGCGTAGGATGGGGGGCTACCTACGAGCAGTACTTC. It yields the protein CASSVGWGATYEQYF. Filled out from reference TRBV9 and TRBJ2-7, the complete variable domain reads DSGVTQTPKHLITATGQRVTLRCSPRSGDLSVYWYQQSLDQGLQFLIQYYNGEERAKGNILERFSAQQFPDLHSELNLSSLELGDSALYFCASSVGWGATYEQYFGPGTRLTVT.

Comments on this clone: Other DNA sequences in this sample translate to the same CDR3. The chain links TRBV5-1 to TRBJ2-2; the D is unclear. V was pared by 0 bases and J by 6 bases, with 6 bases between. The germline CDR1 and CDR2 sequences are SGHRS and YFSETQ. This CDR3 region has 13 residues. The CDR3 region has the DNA TGCGCCAGCAGCTTGGACATCGCCGGGGAGCTGTTTTTT. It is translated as CASSLDIAGELFF. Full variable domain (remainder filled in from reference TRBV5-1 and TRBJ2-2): KAGVTQTPRYLIKTRGQQVTLSCSPISGHRSVSWYQQTPGQGLQFLFEYFSETQRNKGNFPGRFSGRQFSNSRSEMNVSTLELGDSALYLCASSLDIAGELFFGEGSRLTVL.

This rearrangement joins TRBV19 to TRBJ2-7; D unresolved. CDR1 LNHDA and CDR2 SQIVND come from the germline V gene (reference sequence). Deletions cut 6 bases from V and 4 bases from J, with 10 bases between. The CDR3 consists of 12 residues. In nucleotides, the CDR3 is TGTGCCAGTAGCAAGACCCCTTACGAGCAGTACTTC. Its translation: CASSKTPYEQYF. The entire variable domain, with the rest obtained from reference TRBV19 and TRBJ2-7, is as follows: DGGITQSPKYLFRKEGQNVTLSCEQNLNHDAMYWYRQDPGQGLRLIYYSQIVNDFQKGDIAEGYSVSREKKESFPLTVTSAQKNPTAFYLCASSKTPYEQYFGPGTRLTVT.

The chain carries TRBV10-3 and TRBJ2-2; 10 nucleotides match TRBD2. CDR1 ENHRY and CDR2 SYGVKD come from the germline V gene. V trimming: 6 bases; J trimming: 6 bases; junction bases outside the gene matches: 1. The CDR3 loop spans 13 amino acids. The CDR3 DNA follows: TGTGCCATCAGGAGCGGGAGGGCCGGGGAGCTGTTTTTT. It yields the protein CAIRSGRAGELFF.

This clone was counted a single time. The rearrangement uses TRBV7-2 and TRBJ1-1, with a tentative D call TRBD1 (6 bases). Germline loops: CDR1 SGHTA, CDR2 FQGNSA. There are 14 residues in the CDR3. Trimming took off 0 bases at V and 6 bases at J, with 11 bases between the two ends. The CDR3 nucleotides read TGTGCCAGCAGCTTAGCCGGGGGCCTATCTGAAGCTTTCTTT. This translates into CASSLAGGLSEAFF.

CDR3 in amino acids: CASSQGTGAFYEQYF. CDR3 in DNA: TGCGCCAGCAGCCAAGGGACAGGGGCTTTTTACGAGCAGTACTTC. The chain carries TRBV4-1 and TRBJ2-7; 9 bases are a match to TRBD1. CDR1 is MGHRA and CDR2 is YSYEKL in the germline V gene. Germline trimming cut 1 base from V and 4 bases from J; bases unmatched to any gene: 5. The CDR3 has 15 residues.